The T cell receptor beta chain under discussion was sequenced for a study of blood T cell repertoires in COVID-19 (dated by TCRdb to the early 2020s). Looking at the study overall: Samples covering the acute and convalescent phases of COVID-19 were provided by collaborators in the United States, Italy and Spain. The material from the prospective study consisted of cDNA or gDNA derived from T cells, B-cell-depleted T cells, or PBMCs. The dataset comprised deeply sampled blood TCRbeta repertoires from subjects exposed to, actively infected with, or recovered from COVID-19. A freely available public database, intended as a resource for researchers studying the immune response to SARS-CoV-2, is where the repertoires were released. Samples were obtained from the ongoing ImmuneRACE study (first 160 participants) and from over a thousand subjects provided by 6 global collaborators. A de-identified subject ID, COVID-19 status, age in years and sex were almost always included in the sample metadata. Where available, HLA class I and class II types were taken from metadata supplied by the sample provider and were not determined by assay-based typing.

TCRbeta CDR3 regions were amplified from genomic DNA by means of the immunoSEQ Assay, a bias-controlled multiplex PCR. The paper's data handling went like this. Nucleated cell counts per sample were estimated from amplification of reference gene primers within the assay. Sequence reads were collapsed and filtered to measure the absolute abundance of every unique TCRbeta CDR3 rearrangement. Productive Simpson clonality was computed per sample as the square root of Simpson's diversity index over productive rearrangements. Sourced from immuneACCESS, this table was stored by TCRdb with only in-frame sequences that have V and J called. A share of the clones is absent; for the studies checked, an unresolved V gene accounts for under half, and the remainder has no known explanation. V and J calls and clone size are given by that table; D and trimming were obtained from the DNA. This sample comprises 230,000 or so clones, around 81% of them detected only once. The ten top clones hold 3.4% of the sample.

In the prospective study, participants were roughly 18 to 100 years old, resided in about two dozen geographic areas of the United States, and were enrolled through a virtual design. Cohort assignment in the prospective study relied on participant-reported clinical history from a screening survey and a study questionnaire. For ImmuneRACE Cohort 3, a participant was defined as recovered based on two consecutive negative NP/OP PCR tests, clearance by a healthcare professional, or resolution of symptoms. In the prospective study, whole blood, serum and a nasopharyngeal or oropharyngeal swab were collected from each participant by mobile phlebotomists. Prospective study participants could optionally give additional blood draws and questionnaires over an approximately two-month period. Prospective study blood samples were shipped either frozen or at room temperature before DNA extraction. Spanning cysteine to phenylalanine, the CDR3 consists of 14 amino acids. The sequence is cut down to CDR3 DNA, 42 bases in frame from base 1. Between the V and J ends, shortened by 7 bases and 0 bases respectively, the junction contains 10 bases. CDR1 LNHDA and CDR2 SQIVND were looked up in the germline V gene (reference sequence).

In its sample, this clone was seen a few times. The antigen this receptor binds is unknown. Nothing much larger sits one base from this clone, and base qualities are not available. Study-level results and caveats: The quantity of clinical and demographic metadata differed by source and by participant and was supplied without curation.

The sequencing sample was made of PBMCs or T cells enriched from blood (not recorded which). The source of this sequence is a man in his fifties who had recovered from COVID-19. Recombination linked TRBV19 to TRBJ1-3; the D region possibly corresponds to TRBD1 (5 bases align). The DNA sequence is given as TGTGCCAGTAATTCGCAGGGCTCTGGAAACACCATATATTTT. Translation gives CASNSQGSGNTIYF.